The 32 T cell receptor beta chains below come from one sample, sequenced in a study of T cell repertoires in cytomegalovirus infection. From the reads, TCRdb called clonotypes with MiXCR, one entry per CDR3 protein. The sample holds more than 110,000 distinct CDR3 sequences, over 25% seen once. For these TCRs, the target antigens are not known. The source material was CD8+ T cells from cultured PBMCs, sampled from culture after CMV antigen stimulation. These receptors originate from a human donor in good health (CMV status not recorded). Some clones in this sample may be carry-over from other donors' samples.

The chain joins TRBV2 to TRBJ2-5; D remains unclear. The V and J ends lost 2 bases and 0 bases respectively, with 4 bases between them. The CDR3 is 13 amino acids. CDR1 SNHLY and CDR2 FYNNEI come from the germline V gene. This CDR3 reads CASSETNQETQYF. The CDR3 region has the DNA TGTGCCAGCAGTGAAACGAACCAAGAGACCCAGTACTTC.

Points on this clonotype: A read error may explain this, as a much larger clone is one base away. Because it lacks the conserved phenylalanine or tryptophan at the end, this CDR3 is likely a read error. The V and J genes are TRBV20-1 and TRBJ2-3; D is undetermined. The germline gives CDR1 DFQATT, CDR2 SNEGSKA (reference sequence). This CDR3 contains 17 residues. Trimming removed 0 bases from V and 2 bases from J, with 18 bases in between. In DNA, the CDR3 is TGCAGTGCTAGAGATCGCAGTCAGCCCAAATACACAGATACGCAGTATTCT. Translating gives CSARDRSQPKYTDTQYS.

The chain carries TRBV11-2 and TRBJ2-2; the match to TRBD2 covers 12 bases. Per germline, CDR1 SGHAT and CDR2 FQNNGV. CDR3 size: 16 residues. V was clipped by 4 bases and J by 2 bases; unmatched bases: 2. CDR3 sequence: CASSSTSGGNTGELFF. CDR3 coding DNA: TGTGCCAGCAGCTCGACTAGCGGGGGCAACACCGGGGAGCTGTTTTTT.

The V and J genes are TRBV20-1 and TRBJ2-1; 11 nucleotides agree with TRBD2. In germline, CDR1 is DFQATT, CDR2 SNEGSKA (reference sequence). CDR3 length: 18 residues. J gave up 0 bases and V 1 base, and 8 bases lay outside the gene matches. The CDR3 region is CSARVVLAGGISYNEQFF. CDR3 sequence (DNA): TGCAGTGCTAGAGTGGTCCTAGCGGGGGGAATCTCCTACAATGAGCAGTTCTTC.

The chain combines TRBV27 with TRBJ2-3, with no clear D. CDR3 size: 12 residues. V gave up 2 bases and J gave up 6 bases, with 6 bases separating them. From germline, CDR1 is MNHEY and CDR2 SMNVEV (reference sequence). CDR3 residues: CASSLGDDTQYF. Written as DNA, the CDR3 is TGTGCCAGCAGTTTAGGGGATGATACGCAGTATTTT.

The gene calls are TRBV19 and TRBJ1-5, with 7 bases aligning to TRBD1. Trimming at V came to 7 bases and at J to 7 bases, leaving 16 bases not matched to a gene. This CDR3 has 16 residues. The germline gives CDR1 LNHDA, CDR2 SQIVND (reference sequence). The DNA of the CDR3 is TGTGCCAGTAAACCCTTCGGGACAGCGTTCCCGCAGCCCCAGCATTTT. This codes for CASKPFGTAFPQPQHF.

The chain employs TRBV6-6 and TRBJ2-3, with D perhaps being TRBD1 or TRBD2 (5 bases each). The CDR3 extends over 16 amino acids. Trimming shortened V by 5 bases and J by 0 bases, and 15 bases separated the two germline ends. The V gene's germline CDR1 is MNHNY and CDR2 SVGAGI (reference sequence). The CDR3 DNA sequence: TGTGCCAGCAGTGGGGGTGGGGCTACTAGCACAGATACGCAGTATTTT. Translating gives CASSGGGATSTDTQYF.

The CDR3 coding sequence is TGTGCCACCAGCAGTTCGACGGGGAATGAGCAGTTCTTC. Its translation is CATSSSTGNEQFF. J is TRBJ2-1 and V is TRBV15, with a weak D call TRBD2 (5 bases). Trimming stripped 3 bases from V and 7 bases from J, with 10 bases between. Germline values: CDR1 LNHNV, CDR2 YYDKDF (reference sequence). CDR3 length: 13 amino acids. The full variable domain, its missing parts supplied by reference TRBV15 and TRBJ2-1, is DAMVIQNPRYQVTQFGKPVTLSCSQTLNHNVMYWYQQKSSQAPKLLFHYYDKDFNNEADTPDNFQSRRPNTSFCFLDIRSPGLGDTAMYLCATSSSTGNEQFFGPGTRLTVL.

This clonotype was detected ten times or more. This chain connects TRBV7-6 to TRBJ1-4; no definite D call. V lost 1 base, J lost 0 bases, and 3 bases lay in between. CDR3 size: 14 residues. CDR1 is SGHVS, CDR2 FNYEAQ, per germline. The CDR3: CASSLGATNEKLFF. CDR3 in DNA: TGTGCCAGCAGCTTAGGGGCAACTAATGAAAAACTGTTTTTT. Together with reference TRBV7-6 and TRBJ1-4, the CDR3 gives the full variable domain: GAGVSQSPRYKVTKRGQDVALRCDPISGHVSLYWYRQALGQGPEFLTYFNYEAQQDKSGLPNDRFSAERPEGSISTLTIQRTEQRDSAMYRCASSLGATNEKLFFGSGTQLSVL.

In its sample, this clonotype was seen a few times. The chain employs TRBV7-2 and TRBJ2-2; TRBD1 agrees at 7 bases. The V and J ends lost 6 bases and 3 bases, in that order; junction bases with no gene match: 7. The germline V gene has CDR1 SGHTA and CDR2 FQGNSA. This CDR3 contains 15 residues. The CDR3 sequence is CASSLTGADTGELFF. The CDR3, as DNA: TGTGCCAGCAGTCTTACAGGGGCGGACACCGGGGAGCTGTTTTTT.

This clonotype was observed many times. The chain recombines TRBV6-2 or TRBV6-3 with TRBJ2-7, with unresolved D. Trimming cost V 2 bases and J 5 bases, with 13 bases left between them. The CDR3 length is 14 residues. Germline assignment: CDR1 MNHEY and CDR2 SVGEGT. The chain's CDR3 is CASSYELPPHEQYF. Here the CDR3 DNA reads TGTGCCAGCAGTTACGAACTACCTCCCCACGAGCAGTACTTC.

By proportion, this clonotype is large. The rearrangement joins TRBV7-2 to TRBJ2-1; no reliable D call. Germline loops: CDR1 SGHTA, CDR2 FQGNSA. CDR3 length equals 13 residues. Trimming took off 8 bases at V and 0 bases at J, with 8 bases between the two ends. The CDR3 spells CASGQTSYNEQFF. The CDR3 region has the DNA TGTGCCAGCGGCCAAACCTCCTACAATGAGCAGTTCTTC.

The chain uses TRBV4-1 and TRBJ2-5; 8 bases fit TRBD2. CDR1 is MGHRA, CDR2 YSYEKL, per germline. The V gene end was trimmed by 1 base and the J gene end by 4 bases; junction bases not matched to a gene: 8. The CDR3 runs to 16 residues. The CDR3 bases are TGCGCCAGCAGCCAAGGCCTCGGGGGGGCCAGAGAGACCCAGTACTTC. Amino acid sequence: CASSQGLGGARETQYF.

The chain combines TRBV7-4 with TRBJ1-4, with D hard to call. The length of the CDR3 is 17 residues. The ends were cut back, 5 bases at V and 0 bases at J, with 16 bases in the middle. Germline V CDR1 and CDR2: SGHVT, SQSDAQ. The CDR3 region is CASSPPRRTSTNEKLFF. In nucleotides, the CDR3 is TGTGCCAGCAGCCCCCCGAGGCGGACCTCAACTAATGAAAAACTGTTTTTT.

This clonotype appeared a few times. The rearrangement uses TRBV28 and TRBJ2-7, with a possible D match to TRBD2 (6 bases). The germline gives CDR1 MDHEN, CDR2 SYDVKM. V lost 6 bases and J lost 1, with 13 bases in between. The CDR3 loop spans 14 amino acids. This CDR3 reads CASRDHGGSYEQYF. CDR3 bases: TGTGCCAGCAGAGACCATGGGGGGTCCTACGAGCAGTACTTC.

This clonotype turned up a few times. The chain combines TRBV3-1 with TRBJ2-1; TRBD2 is a possible D gene (6 bases). V lost 0 bases and J lost 3, with 12 bases in between. This CDR3 contains 16 residues. From germline, CDR1 is LGHDT and CDR2 YNNKEL (reference sequence). The CDR3 sequence: CASSQEGGGVYNEQFF. In nucleotides, the CDR3 is TGTGCCAGCAGCCAAGAGGGTGGCGGGGTCTACAATGAGCAGTTCTTC.

This clonotype was counted ten times or more. The rearrangement links TRBV7-9 to TRBJ1-4, with D perhaps TRBD1 (5 bases). CDR1 SEHNR and CDR2 FQNEAQ come from the germline V gene (reference sequence). This CDR3 comprises 14 residues. V dropped 6 bases and J dropped 5 bases, with 13 bases sitting between them. The chain's CDR3 is CASRRDGINEKLFF. In DNA form, the CDR3 reads TGTGCCAGCAGGCGGGACGGTATAAATGAAAAACTGTTTTTT. Using reference TRBV7-9 and TRBJ1-4 for the parts outside the CDR3, the full variable domain is DTGVSQNPRHKITKRGQNVTFRCDPISEHNRLYWYRQTLGQGPEFLTYFQNEAQLEKSRLLSDRFSAERPKGSFSTLEIQRTEQGDSAMYLCASRRDGINEKLFFGSGTQLSVL.

This clonotype was observed many times. The chain has TRBV9 and TRBJ1-1; 7 bases fit TRBD1. The V gene's germline CDR1 is SGDLS and CDR2 YYNGEE. The CDR3 length is 14 residues. V shed 3 bases and J 3 bases; nucleotides not matched to a gene: 5. The CDR3 protein is CASSGPQGDTEAFF. CDR3 DNA sequence: TGTGCCAGCAGCGGACCTCAGGGGGACACTGAAGCTTTCTTT.

This clonotype was found a few times. The genes are TRBV6-5 and TRBJ2-1; D unresolved. The CDR3 has 14 residues. The germline V and J ends were trimmed by 0 bases and 3 bases, with 6 bases remaining between them. Germline V gives CDR1 MNHEY, CDR2 SVGAGI. The CDR3 coding sequence is TGTGCCAGCAGTTACTCGAGTGACTACAATGAGCAGTTCTTC. Its translation: CASSYSSDYNEQFF.

Written as DNA, the CDR3 is TGTGCCAGCAGCTTAGCACAGTTAAACACTGAAGCTTTCTTT. The encoded protein is CASSLAQLNTEAFF. The chain has TRBV7-6 and TRBJ1-1; D not resolved. From germline, CDR1 is SGHVS and CDR2 FNYEAQ. Between the trimmed V and J ends, which lost 0 bases and 2 bases, there was a span of 7 bases. The CDR3 has 14 amino acids.

The table lists this clonotype with a count of one. The chain uses TRBV5-6 and TRBJ1-1; the D is unclear. The germline CDR1 and CDR2 sequences are SGHDT and YYEEEE. V was pared by 5 bases and J by 0 bases, with 8 bases between. The length of the CDR3 is 13 residues. This CDR3 reads CASSRLMNTEAFF. In nucleotides, the CDR3 is TGTGCCAGCAGTAGGTTGATGAACACTGAAGCTTTCTTT. The full variable domain, rest sourced from reference TRBV5-6 and TRBJ1-1, is DAGVTQSPTHLIKTRGQQVTLRCSPKSGHDTVSWYQQALGQGPQFIFQYYEEEERQRGNFPDRFSGHQFPNYSSELNVNALLLGDSALYLCASSRLMNTEAFFGQGTRLTVV.

The chain is built from TRBV6-1 and TRBJ2-7; 7 bases are a match to TRBD1. This CDR3 is 15 amino acids long. CDR1 and CDR2 from the germline V gene are MNHNS and SASEGT. The junction had 15 bases not matched to a gene; V was cut back by 7 bases and J by 6 bases. The CDR3 spells CASIPLTGMLSEQYF. CDR3 nucleotides: TGTGCCAGCATACCTCTGACAGGGATGCTCTCCGAGCAGTACTTC.

The V call is TRBV19, the J call TRBJ2-7; D might be TRBD2 (5 bases). Trimming left V 2 bases short and J 9 bases short, with 17 bases between. CDR3 length: 14 residues. Germline V gives CDR1 LNHDA, CDR2 SQIVND (reference sequence). The CDR3 loop reads CASSILGRSGPQYF. The CDR3 DNA follows: TGTGCCAGTAGTATATTAGGCAGGAGCGGTCCGCAGTACTTC.

This chain uses TRBV6-6 with TRBJ2-6; D not resolved. The germline V gene has CDR1 MNHNY and CDR2 SVGAGI (reference sequence). V lost 6 bases and J 1 base, leaving 7 bases between the germline ends. The CDR3 sequence is 14 residues long. The CDR3 spells CASSGLSGANVLTF. The CDR3 nucleotides read TGTGCCAGCAGCGGGTTGTCTGGGGCCAACGTCCTGACTTTC.

This clonotype was seen a handful of times. The CDR3 loop is CSALGVGRTDTQYF. CDR3 nucleotide sequence: TGCAGTGCTCTTGGGGTGGGTCGCACAGATACGCAGTATTTT. The chain is built from TRBV20-1 and TRBJ2-3; D call uncertain. Germline V gene data show CDR1 as DFQATT and CDR2 as SNEGSKA (reference sequence). Between the trimmed V and J ends, which lost 5 bases and 1 base, there was a span of 13 bases. This CDR3 has 14 residues.

Details on this clonotype: Relative to the germline gene, one junction end is altered; a read error may explain this. The genes are TRBV2 and TRBJ1-3; D unresolved. This CDR3 has 15 residues. The germline V gene encodes CDR1 SNHLY and CDR2 FYNNEI. This chain's CDR3 is CASKPRHIIGNSIYF. DNA of the CDR3: TGTGCCAGCAAGCCCCGTCACATAATCGGAAACTCCATATATTTT. Together with reference TRBV2 and TRBJ1-3, the CDR3 gives the full variable domain: EPEVTQTPSHQVTQMGQEVILRCVPISNHLYFYWYRQILGQKVEFLVSFYNNEISEKSEIFDDQFSVERPDGSNFTLKIRSTKLEDSAMYFCASKPRHIIGNSIYFGEGSWLTVV.

The chain links TRBV27 to TRBJ2-7; D may be TRBD1 (5 bases). Germline V CDR1 and CDR2: MNHEY, SMNVEV (reference sequence). Trimming took off 3 bases at V and 4 bases at J, with 16 bases between the two ends. CDR3 length equals 15 residues. Here the CDR3 reads CASSFNSGKRYEQYF. As DNA, the CDR3 is TGTGCCAGCAGTTTCAACTCAGGGAAGAGGTACGAGCAGTACTTC.

The chain uses TRBV6-6 and TRBJ1-2; TRBD1 might be the D (6 bases). The V end was cut by 7 bases, the J end by 6 bases, with 24 bases between. The CDR3 extends over 16 amino acids. Per the germline V gene, CDR1 is MNHNY and CDR2 is SVGAGI (reference sequence). CDR3 amino acids: CASMDGITSGDDGYTF. The CDR3 DNA sequence: TGTGCCAGCATGGATGGGATTACTTCAGGGGACGATGGCTACACCTTC.

V usage is TRBV27 and J usage is TRBJ1-1; a possible D gene is TRBD1 (5 bases). The V gene's germline CDR1 is MNHEY and CDR2 SMNVEV (reference sequence). This CDR3 has 15 residues. V was cut by 6 bases and J by 0 bases, with 14 bases left in between. The CDR3 sequence is CASSGLGGLNTEAFF. The CDR3 DNA sequence: TGTGCCAGCAGCGGACTGGGGGGATTGAACACTGAAGCTTTCTTT.

This clonotype appeared a few times. The V gene is TRBV7-6, the J gene TRBJ2-2; D is undetermined. V was trimmed by 2 bases and J by 4 bases, leaving 14 bases between them. The length of the CDR3 is 16 residues. Germline V lookup: CDR1 SGHVS, CDR2 FNYEAQ. This chain's CDR3 is CASSLKVLPGTGELFF. The CDR3 region has the DNA TGTGCCAGCAGCTTAAAAGTGTTACCGGGCACCGGGGAGCTGTTTTTT.

The CDR3 reads CASSHGGGEQFF. CDR3 DNA: TGCGCCAGCAGCCATGGAGGGGGTGAGCAGTTCTTC. This chain connects TRBV4-1 to TRBJ2-1; D tentatively fits TRBD1 or TRBD2 (6 bases each). There are 12 residues in the CDR3. V lost 3 bases and J 9 bases, leaving 9 bases between the germline ends. CDR1 and CDR2 (germline): MGHRA, YSYEKL.

The chain links TRBV20-1 to TRBJ2-1, with 9 positions matching TRBD1. Germline V gene data show CDR1 as DFQATT and CDR2 as SNEGSKA (reference sequence). This CDR3 contains 13 residues. Germline trimming cut 2 bases from V and 6 bases from J; bases unmatched to any gene: 2. The CDR3 DNA sequence: TGCAGTGCTAGAACGACAGGGGGCAATGAGCAGTTCTTC. This translates into CSARTTGGNEQFF.